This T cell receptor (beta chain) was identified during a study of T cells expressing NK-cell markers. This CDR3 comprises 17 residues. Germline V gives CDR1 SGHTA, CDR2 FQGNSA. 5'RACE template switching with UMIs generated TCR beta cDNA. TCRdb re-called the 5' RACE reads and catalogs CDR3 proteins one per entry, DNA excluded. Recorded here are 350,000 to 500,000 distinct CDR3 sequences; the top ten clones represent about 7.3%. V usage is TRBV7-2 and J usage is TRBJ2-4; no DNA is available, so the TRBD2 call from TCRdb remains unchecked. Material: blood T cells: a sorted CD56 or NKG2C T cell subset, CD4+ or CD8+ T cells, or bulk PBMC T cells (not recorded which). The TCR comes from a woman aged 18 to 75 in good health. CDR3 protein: CASSRGGGFPQGNIQYF.